One sample yielded the 27 T cell receptor beta chains listed below, sequenced in a study of blood T cells in healthy people across ages. Next came a second PCR, run for about 6 to 12 cycles, which used a sample-barcoded 5' primer along with a J-beta primer mix. From the 5' RACE reads, TCRdb called clonotypes with MiXCR, one entry per CDR3 protein. The table records approximately 290,000 distinct CDR3 sequences, roughly 26% of them present only once. The sample taken for sequencing was blood. These receptor sequences come from a woman between 65 and 79 years old in good health.

By frequency in the sample, this clonotype is medium-sized. The genes are TRBV20-1 and TRBJ1-1; D may be TRBD1 (5 bases). The germline gives CDR1 DFQATT, CDR2 SNEGSKA (reference sequence). This CDR3 region has 12 residues. Here the CDR3 reads CGGESGNTEAFF. The CDR3 DNA reads TGCGGGGGAGAATCAGGGAACACTGAAGCTTTCTTT.

This clonotype has only a few counts. The V gene is TRBV5-4, the J gene TRBJ2-4; no clear D gene. Trimming took 5 bases from V and 6 from J, leaving 12 bases between them. Germline lookup yields CDR1 SGHNT and CDR2 YYREEE (reference sequence). The CDR3 loop spans 13 amino acids. As DNA, the CDR3 is TGTGCCAGCAGTAAGAGCACCGTAAACATTCAGTACTTC. Its translation is CASSKSTVNIQYF.

This clonotype was detected a few times. The chain combines TRBV18 with TRBJ1-1, with 7 bases matching TRBD1. The germline gives CDR1 KGHSH, CDR2 LQKENI. This CDR3 contains 15 residues. J lost 5 bases, V lost 3 bases, and 9 bases had no gene match. The CDR3 here is CASSPRRQGETEAFF. The DNA for the CDR3 is TGTGCCAGCTCACCCCGGCGACAGGGAGAGACTGAAGCTTTCTTT.

This clonotype appeared a few times. This rearrangement joins TRBV18 to TRBJ1-1; 8 bases agree with TRBD1. This CDR3 is built from 15 residues. Looked up from germline, CDR1 is KGHSH and CDR2 is LQKENI. V was clipped by 6 bases and J by 2 bases; unmatched bases: 8. The CDR3 DNA is TGTGCCAGCTCCCGAACGGGACAGGATAACACTGAAGCTTTCTTT. Translation gives CASSRTGQDNTEAFF.

The chain combines TRBV18 with TRBJ2-5, with D perhaps TRBD1 (6 bases). The DNA end is a closer match to TRBJ2-1, so the J assignment may be wrong. This CDR3 is 14 amino acids long. In germline, CDR1 is KGHSH, CDR2 LQKENI. The CDR3 protein is CASSPPRGSNEQFF. The CDR3, as DNA: TGTGCCAGCTCACCACCGAGGGGGAGCAATGAGCAGTTCTTC.

Only a few counts were recorded for this clonotype. The chain recombines TRBV4-3 with TRBJ2-3; 11 nucleotides align to TRBD2. Germline values: CDR1 LGHNA, CDR2 YSLEER. The ends lost 0 bases at V and 4 bases at J; junction bases unmatched: 12. The CDR3 loop spans 19 amino acids. DNA for the CDR3: TGCGCCAGCAGCCAAGATCACCCCCTACTAGCGGGAGACGCAGATACGCAGTATTTT. This sequence encodes CASSQDHPLLAGDADTQYF.

The rearrangement uses TRBV13 and TRBJ1-4, with D tentatively TRBD1 (6 bases). Trimming removed 7 bases from V and 0 bases from J, with 18 bases in between. CDR1 is PRHDT and CDR2 is FYEKMQ in the germline V gene (reference sequence). There are 17 residues in the CDR3. Here the CDR3 reads CASTTLDRTATNEKLFF. The CDR3, as DNA: TGTGCCAGCACCACCCTCGACAGGACAGCAACTAATGAAAAACTGTTTTTT.

The gene calls are TRBV12-3 or TRBV12-4 and TRBJ1-3; the D is unclear. V was trimmed by 7 bases and J by 0 bases, leaving 13 bases between them. This CDR3 has 15 residues. DNA for the CDR3: TGTGCCAGCACCCTCTTATACACCTCTGGAAACACCATATATTTT. Translated, it gives CASTLLYTSGNTIYF.

There are a few counts of this clonotype. The CDR3 DNA sequence: TGCAGCGTTGCCCGGGGGTTGACCCGCACTGAAGCTTTCTTT. Its protein is CSVARGLTRTEAFF. The chain is built from TRBV29-1 and TRBJ1-1; perhaps TRBD1 as D (5 bases). The germline V gene has CDR1 SQVTM and CDR2 ANQGSEA. There are 14 residues in the CDR3. The ends were cut back, 4 bases at V and 4 bases at J, with 16 bases in the middle. The variable domain in full, with the rest retrieved from reference TRBV29-1 and TRBJ1-1, is SAVISQKPSRDICQRGTSLTIQCQVDSQVTMMFWYRQQPGQSLTLIATANQGSEATYESGFVIDKFPISRPNLTFSTLTVSNMSPEDSSIYLCSVARGLTRTEAFFGQGTRLTVV.

The chain couples TRBV2 to TRBJ2-1; 11 nucleotides agree with TRBD2. The CDR3 is made up of 15 amino acids. V lost 10 bases, J lost 4 bases, and 9 bases stayed unmatched. Germline assignment: CDR1 SNHLY and CDR2 FYNNEI. The CDR3, as DNA: TGTGCCACTGGACGACTAGCGGGAAAGTACAATGAGCAGTTCTTC. Amino acid sequence: CATGRLAGKYNEQFF.

The V gene is TRBV2, the J gene TRBJ2-7; 10 bases line up with TRBD1. This CDR3 contains 16 residues. V dropped 7 bases and J dropped 2; count of bases not matched to a gene: 11. Per germline, CDR1 SNHLY and CDR2 FYNNEI. This CDR3 reads CASKEGTGDGTYEQYF. The CDR3 bases are TGTGCCAGCAAAGAAGGGACAGGGGACGGCACCTACGAGCAGTACTTC.

This chain connects TRBV29-1 to TRBJ2-2, with TRBD2 matching 10 bases. Germline V gene data show CDR1 as SQVTM and CDR2 as ANQGSEA. J lost 4 bases, V lost 4 bases, and 3 bases had no gene match. The CDR3 sequence is 14 residues long. The CDR3 reads CSVGTSGSTGELFF. The CDR3 DNA reads as TGCAGCGTTGGGACTAGCGGCTCCACCGGGGAGCTGTTTTTT.

This clonotype was detected many times. V is TRBV2 and J is TRBJ1-4; D is uncertain. The germline V and J ends were trimmed by 4 bases and 4 bases, with 7 bases remaining between them. There are 13 residues in the CDR3. In germline, CDR1 is SNHLY, CDR2 FYNNEI. DNA for the CDR3: TGTGCCAGCAGTGTCCAACTTAATGAAAAACTGTTTTTT. Its translation: CASSVQLNEKLFF. The entire variable domain, with the rest obtained from reference TRBV2 and TRBJ1-4, is as follows: EPEVTQTPSHQVTQMGQEVILRCVPISNHLYFYWYRQILGQKVEFLVSFYNNEISEKSEIFDDQFSVERPDGSNFTLKIRSTKLEDSAMYFCASSVQLNEKLFFGSGTQLSVL.

The chain employs TRBV20-1 and TRBJ1-3, with 12 bases aligning to TRBD1. The CDR3 consists of 16 residues. V was clipped by 3 bases and J by 4 bases; unmatched bases: 7. Per the germline V gene, CDR1 is DFQATT and CDR2 is SNEGSKA (reference sequence). The CDR3 nucleotides are TGCAGTGCTAGGTCCGGGACAGGGGGCCCAGGAAACACCATATATTTT. Translated: CSARSGTGGPGNTIYF.

This clonotype came up once. The CDR3 region has the DNA TGCAGTGCTAGAAACCCAGCGTTAACCTACGAGCAGTACTTC. Protein: CSARNPALTYEQYF. The chain uses TRBV20-1 and TRBJ2-7; D unclear. This CDR3 region has 14 residues. CDR1 DFQATT and CDR2 SNEGSKA come from the germline V gene (reference sequence). The V gene lost 2 bases and the J gene lost 2 bases, with 13 bases spanning the gap.

The rearrangement joins TRBV28 to TRBJ2-4, with TRBD1 as a possible D gene (6 bases). Germline CDR1 reads MDHEN; CDR2 reads SYDVKM. V lost 6 bases, J lost 8 bases, and 14 bases lay in between. The CDR3 consists of 13 residues. CDR3 amino acids: CASSLQGSHIQYF. The CDR3 DNA reads TGTGCCAGCAGCCTACAGGGTTCGCACATTCAGTACTTC. Looking up the rest from reference TRBV28 and TRBJ2-4 gives the full variable domain: DVKVTQSSRYLVKRTGEKVFLECVQDMDHENMFWYRQDPGLGLRLIYFSYDVKMKEKGDIPEGYSVSREKKERFSLILESASTNQTSMYLCASSLQGSHIQYFGAGTRLSVL.

The rearrangement joins TRBV6-2 or TRBV6-3 to TRBJ2-7; the D gene is possibly TRBD2 (5 bases). The CDR3 consists of 13 residues. The germline gives CDR1 MNHEY, CDR2 SVGEGT. Trimming took off 5 bases at V and 6 bases at J, with 14 bases between the two ends. The CDR3 protein is CASSDYIDGEQYF. The CDR3, as DNA: TGTGCCAGCAGTGACTATATCGACGGCGAGCAGTACTTC.

This clonotype was observed a few times. The chain has TRBV7-6 and TRBJ2-7; 8 bases match TRBD1. Germline assignment: CDR1 SGHVS and CDR2 FNYEAQ. This CDR3 is 15 amino acids long. The junction had 8 bases not matched to a gene; V was cut back by 5 bases and J by 2 bases. DNA for the CDR3: TGTGCCAGCAGCCCCGCCGGGACAGGACCCTACGAGCAGTACTTC. It yields the protein CASSPAGTGPYEQYF. The full variable domain, rest sourced from reference TRBV7-6 and TRBJ2-7, is GAGVSQSPRYKVTKRGQDVALRCDPISGHVSLYWYRQALGQGPEFLTYFNYEAQQDKSGLPNDRFSAERPEGSISTLTIQRTEQRDSAMYRCASSPAGTGPYEQYFGPGTRLTVT.

V is TRBV4-1 and J is TRBJ2-1; 7 nucleotides line up with TRBD2. Germline V lookup: CDR1 MGHRA, CDR2 YSYEKL. With 0 bases clipped from V and 4 bases from J, the junction kept 9 bases outside the gene matches. CDR3 size: 17 residues. Here the CDR3 reads CASSQDPGASGYNEQFF. The CDR3 region has the DNA TGCGCCAGCAGCCAAGATCCCGGGGCTAGCGGTTACAATGAGCAGTTCTTC.

CDR3 amino acids: CASSYPQGAQPQHF. The CDR3 DNA reads as TGTGCCAGCAGTTACCCTCAGGGGGCTCAGCCCCAGCATTTT. This chain joins TRBV6-6 and TRBJ1-5, with 8 positions matching TRBD1. V gave up 2 bases and J gave up 6 bases; unmatched junction bases: 3. This CDR3 is 14 amino acids long. The germline CDR1 and CDR2 sequences are MNHNY and SVGAGI (reference sequence).

The chain couples TRBV20-1 to TRBJ1-6, with TRBD1 matching over 10 bases. The germline V gene encodes CDR1 DFQATT and CDR2 SNEGSKA (reference sequence). Trimming removed 6 bases from V and 10 bases from J; junction bases left unmatched: 6. There are 13 residues in the CDR3. The CDR3 bases are TGCAGTGCCTGGGACAGGGGACAATCACCCCTCCACTTT. Amino acid sequence: CSAWDRGQSPLHF.

The chain employs TRBV5-1 and TRBJ2-5; 8 positions agree with TRBD1. The CDR3 has 14 amino acids. The germline CDR1 and CDR2 sequences are SGHRS and YFSETQ. J lost 4 bases, V lost 4 bases, and 6 bases had no gene match. The CDR3 region has the DNA TGCGCCAGCAGCGCCGGACAGGGAAGAGAGACCCAGTACTTC. It yields the protein CASSAGQGRETQYF.

This clonotype was found a few times. The rearrangement links TRBV5-8 to TRBJ2-5, with 7 bases lining up with TRBD2. This CDR3 comprises 15 residues. The V gene end was trimmed by 4 bases and the J gene end by 1 base; junction bases not matched to a gene: 7. Germline CDR1 is SGHTS and CDR2 is YDEGEE. CDR3 nucleotides: TGTGCCAGCAGCCCCCGGGCTAGCGGCCAAGAGACCCAGTACTTC. Translation: CASSPRASGQETQYF. Full variable domain (missing parts from reference TRBV5-8 and TRBJ2-5): EAGVTQSPTHLIKTRGQQATLRCSPISGHTSVYWYQQALGLGLQFLLWYDEGEERNRGNFPPRFSGRQFPNYSSELNVNALELEDSALYLCASSPRASGQETQYFGPGTRLLVL.

This clonotype was recorded a few times. The V and J genes are TRBV14 and TRBJ2-5, with D perhaps matching TRBD2 (6 bases). The CDR3 has 15 residues. V was shortened by 5 bases and J by 11 bases, with 24 bases between the two germline ends. Germline V gives CDR1 SGHDN, CDR2 FVKESK. The CDR3 region has the DNA TGTGCCAGCAGCAAGGCGGGACTCATGGGTCTAGAGCAGTACTTC. It yields the protein CASSKAGLMGLEQYF.

As concerns this clonotype: Germline is not matched at one junction end, which may reflect a read error. The rearrangement joins TRBV6-1 to TRBJ2-4; 7 bases are shared with TRBD2. CDR3 size: 16 residues. Germline V gives CDR1 MNHNS, CDR2 SASEGT. This chain's CDR3 is CAGSSPGPGGKNIQYF. The DNA of the CDR3 is TGTGCCGGCAGCAGCCCGGGCCCGGGAGGCAAAAACATTCAGTACTTC.

Regarding this clonotype: At one end the junction does not follow the germline gene, possibly because of a read error. V and J are TRBV12-3 or TRBV12-4 and TRBJ2-5; a weak D match, TRBD1 (6 bases). The CDR3 has 12 amino acids. The CDR3 nucleotides read TGTACCAGCAGCCTGGGACATGGGACCCAGTACTTC. Translation gives CTSSLGHGTQYF.

The chain combines TRBV9 with TRBJ2-6; the D call may be TRBD1 or TRBD2 (5 bases each). Per the germline V gene, CDR1 is SGDLS and CDR2 is YYNGEE. Trimming shortened V by 0 bases and J by 0 bases, and 13 bases separated the two germline ends. The CDR3 is made up of 18 amino acids. The DNA for the CDR3 is TGTGCCAGCAGCGTAGGAGGGGACGGACGCTCTGGGGCCAACGTCCTGACTTTC. Protein sequence: CASSVGGDGRSGANVLTF. Supplemented by reference TRBV9 and TRBJ2-6, the full variable domain reads DSGVTQTPKHLITATGQRVTLRCSPRSGDLSVYWYQQSLDQGLQFLIQYYNGEERAKGNILERFSAQQFPDLHSELNLSSLELGDSALYFCASSVGGDGRSGANVLTFGAGSRLTVL.